This is a list of T cell receptor beta chains from one sample in a study of synovial regulatory T cells in juvenile arthritis. Generated by immunoSEQ multiplex PCR, the TCRdb table keeps only in-frame clones and is missing some. Across 2,200 or so clones, the top ten clones capture roughly an eighth of the sample. The source material was Treg cells from the synovium. The receptors derive from a donor between 2 and 29 years old with juvenile idiopathic arthritis. The CDR3 runs from the conserved cysteine through the conserved F or W. Not all rows give a size; the values are once, few, many and, for expanded clones, a class.

clone_size	v_call	cdr3_length	j_call	cdr3_aa
medium-sized	TRBV7-9	19	TRBJ2-2	CASIAWLAGGQWNTGELFF
medium-sized	TRBV6-1	14	TRBJ1-4	CASSEAAGGEKLFF
-	TRBV5-1	14	TRBJ2-5	CASSLGQGSGTQYF
medium-sized	TRBV19	12	TRBJ2-2	CASSILAGELFF
-	TRBV2	19	TRBJ2-5	CASSEREGTSGKYRETQYF
large	TRBV4-3	15	TRBJ2-6	CASSQGVSGANVLTF
-	TRBV18	19	TRBJ1-5	CASSSTSGTGEYSNQPQHF
medium-sized	TRBV4-3	15	TRBJ1-6	CASSQIWEYNSPLHF
medium-sized	TRBV5-5	14	TRBJ1-6	CASSQGQGWSPLHF
medium-sized	TRBV6-1	15	TRBJ2-7	CASSEALSLGYEQYF
medium-sized	TRBV9	17	TRBJ1-3	CASSVEGGHYSGNTIYF
medium-sized	TRBV19	16	TRBJ2-3	CASSRGTATSTDTQYF
-	TRBV27	17	TRBJ2-5	CASSSPGVGGIQETQYF
medium-sized	TRBV11-2	15	TRBJ1-4	CASSNQQGAMEKLFF
medium-sized	TRBV19	17	TRBJ1-5	CASSIWRGTGDNQPQHF
medium-sized	TRBV28	15	TRBJ1-5	CASSLVGISNQPQHF
-	TRBV10-3	16	TRBJ2-1	CAISAPGTSSYNEQFF
-	TRBV7-2	15	TRBJ1-2	CASSLTGIANYGYTF
medium-sized	TRBV19	16	TRBJ1-1	CASSIALFGRSAEAFF
medium-sized	TRBV4-2	16	TRBJ2-6	CASSQADHAGANVLTF
medium-sized	TRBV4-3	14	TRBJ1-3	CASSQGGGRNTIYF
-	TRBV27	15	TRBJ2-1	CASSLVAGGYNEQFF
medium-sized	TRBV19	15	TRBJ1-5	CASSIVGQFYQPQHF
-	TRBV7-3	15	TRBJ2-2	CASSLDRAGTGELFF
medium-sized	TRBV25-1	15	TRBJ2-7	CASSELRRGNHEQYF
medium-sized	TRBV6-1	14	TRBJ1-6	CASSQGLLASTLHF
medium-sized	TRBV6-1	14	TRBJ1-3	CASRDISSGNTIYF
-	TRBV7-9	14	TRBJ2-7	CASSRVQGAYEQYF
medium-sized	TRBV5-1	13	TRBJ2-5	CASSLTGPETQYF
-	TRBV5-1	21	TRBJ2-1	CASSLRIGGGSGLAGDNEQFF
medium-sized	TRBV7-9	12	TRBJ2-5	CASSLAGETQYF
medium-sized	TRBV7-3	18	TRBJ2-2	CASSSIPGLGRGPGELFF
medium-sized	TRBV4-2	13	TRBJ2-1	CASSLRGYNEQFF
large	TRBV2	14	TRBJ2-7	CASSVENSKYEQYF
medium-sized	TRBV19	15	TRBJ1-5	CASSAGTIGNQPQHF
-	TRBV30	19	TRBJ2-3	CAWRGLAGGLSRGADTQYF